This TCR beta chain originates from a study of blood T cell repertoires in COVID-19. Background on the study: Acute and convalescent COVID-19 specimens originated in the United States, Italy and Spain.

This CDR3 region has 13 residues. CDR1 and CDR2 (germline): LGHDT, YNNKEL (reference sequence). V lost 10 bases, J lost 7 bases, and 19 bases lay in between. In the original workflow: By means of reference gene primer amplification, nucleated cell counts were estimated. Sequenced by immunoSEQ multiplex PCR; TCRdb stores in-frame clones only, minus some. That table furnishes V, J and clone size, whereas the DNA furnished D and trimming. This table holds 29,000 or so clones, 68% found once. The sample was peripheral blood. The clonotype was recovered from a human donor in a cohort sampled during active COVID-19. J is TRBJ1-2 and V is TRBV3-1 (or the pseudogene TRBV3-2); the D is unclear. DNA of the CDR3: TGTGCCACTAGCCAAGGAAGGGCGGGTGGCTACACCTTC. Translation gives CATSQGRAGGYTF.